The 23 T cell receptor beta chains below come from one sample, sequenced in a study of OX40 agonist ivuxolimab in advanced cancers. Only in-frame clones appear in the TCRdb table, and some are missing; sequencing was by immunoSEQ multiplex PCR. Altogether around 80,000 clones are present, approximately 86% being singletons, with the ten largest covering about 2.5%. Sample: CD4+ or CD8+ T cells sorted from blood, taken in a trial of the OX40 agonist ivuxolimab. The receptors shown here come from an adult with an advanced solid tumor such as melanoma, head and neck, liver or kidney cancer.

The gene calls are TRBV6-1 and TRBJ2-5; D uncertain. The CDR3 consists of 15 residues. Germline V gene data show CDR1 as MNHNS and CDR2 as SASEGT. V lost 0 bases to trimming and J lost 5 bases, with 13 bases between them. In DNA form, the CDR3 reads TGTGCCAGCAGTGAAGCGGTACCCTTTGGGGAGACCCAGTACTTC. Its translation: CASSEAVPFGETQYF.

DNA for the CDR3: TGTGCCAGCAGCATGGGGGGCGAGCAGTACTTC. Encoded protein: CASSMGGEQYF. The chain links TRBV9 to TRBJ2-7; tentative D call: TRBD2 (6 bases). The germline V gene encodes CDR1 SGDLS and CDR2 YYNGEE. This CDR3 comprises 11 residues. V was clipped by 4 bases and J by 6 bases, with 8 bases between them.

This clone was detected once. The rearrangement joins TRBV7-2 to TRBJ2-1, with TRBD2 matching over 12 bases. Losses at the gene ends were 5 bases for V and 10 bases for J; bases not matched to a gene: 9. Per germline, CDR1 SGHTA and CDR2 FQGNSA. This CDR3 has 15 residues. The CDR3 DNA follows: TGTGCCAGCAGCGGAAGACTAGCGGGGGACCCCGAGCAGTTCTTC. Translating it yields CASSGRLAGDPEQFF.

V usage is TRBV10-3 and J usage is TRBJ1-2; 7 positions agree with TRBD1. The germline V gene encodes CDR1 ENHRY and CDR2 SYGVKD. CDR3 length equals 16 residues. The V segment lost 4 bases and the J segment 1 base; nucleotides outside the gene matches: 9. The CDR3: CAISGDIGGSNYGYTF. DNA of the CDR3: TGTGCCATCAGTGGGGACATAGGGGGCAGTAACTATGGCTACACCTTC.

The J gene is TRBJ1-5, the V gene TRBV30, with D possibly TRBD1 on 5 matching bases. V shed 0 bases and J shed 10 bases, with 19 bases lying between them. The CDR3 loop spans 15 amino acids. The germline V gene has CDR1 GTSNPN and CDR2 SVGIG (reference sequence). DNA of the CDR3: TGTGCCTGGAGTGTCCGCCGGGACGGCTTAGTTCCCCAGCATTTT. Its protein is CAWSVRRDGLVPQHF.

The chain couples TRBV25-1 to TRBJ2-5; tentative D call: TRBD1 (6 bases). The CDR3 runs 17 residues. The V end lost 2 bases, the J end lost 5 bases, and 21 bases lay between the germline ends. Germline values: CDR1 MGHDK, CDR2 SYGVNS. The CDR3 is CASSERSGERVWETQYF. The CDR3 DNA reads TGTGCCAGCAGTGAAAGGTCAGGGGAGCGTGTGTGGGAGACCCAGTACTTC.

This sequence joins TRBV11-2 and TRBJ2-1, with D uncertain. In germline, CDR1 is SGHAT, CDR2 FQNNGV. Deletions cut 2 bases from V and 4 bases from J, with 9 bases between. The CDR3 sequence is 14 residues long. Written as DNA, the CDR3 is TGTGCCAGCAGCTTATCCCAAGAGTACAATGAGCAGTTCTTC. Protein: CASSLSQEYNEQFF.

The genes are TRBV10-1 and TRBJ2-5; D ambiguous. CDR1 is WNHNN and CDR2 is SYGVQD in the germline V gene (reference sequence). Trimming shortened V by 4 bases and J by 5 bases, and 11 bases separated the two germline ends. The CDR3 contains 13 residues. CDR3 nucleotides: TGCGCCAGCAGTGCGGCCGGAGATGAGACCCAGTACTTC. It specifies CASSAAGDETQYF.

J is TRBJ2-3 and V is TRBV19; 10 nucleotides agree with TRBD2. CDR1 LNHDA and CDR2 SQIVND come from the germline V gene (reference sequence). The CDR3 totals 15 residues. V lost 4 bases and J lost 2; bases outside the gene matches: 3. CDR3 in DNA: TGTGCCAGTAGTAATCTAGCGGGGGCCACAGATACGCAGTATTTT. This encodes CASSNLAGATDTQYF.

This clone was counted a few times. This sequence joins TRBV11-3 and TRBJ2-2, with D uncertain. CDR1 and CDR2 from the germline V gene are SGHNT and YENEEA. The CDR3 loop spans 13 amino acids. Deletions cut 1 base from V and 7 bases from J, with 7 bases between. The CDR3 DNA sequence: TGTGCCAGCAGCTTAGCATCAGGCGGGGAGCTGTTTTTT. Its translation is CASSLASGGELFF.

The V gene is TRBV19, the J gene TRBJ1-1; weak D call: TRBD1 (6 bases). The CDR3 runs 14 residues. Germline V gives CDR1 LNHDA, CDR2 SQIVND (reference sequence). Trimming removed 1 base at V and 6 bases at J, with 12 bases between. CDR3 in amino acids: CASSIVLGAAEAFF. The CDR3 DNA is TGTGCCAGTAGTATAGTTTTGGGGGCCGCTGAAGCTTTCTTT.

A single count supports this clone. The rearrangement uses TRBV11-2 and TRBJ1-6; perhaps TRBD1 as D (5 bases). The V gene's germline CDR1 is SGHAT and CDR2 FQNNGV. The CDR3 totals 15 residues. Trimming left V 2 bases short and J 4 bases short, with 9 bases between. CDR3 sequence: CASSLRGPYNSPLHF. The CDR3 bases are TGTGCCAGCAGCTTAAGGGGCCCATATAATTCACCCCTCCACTTT.

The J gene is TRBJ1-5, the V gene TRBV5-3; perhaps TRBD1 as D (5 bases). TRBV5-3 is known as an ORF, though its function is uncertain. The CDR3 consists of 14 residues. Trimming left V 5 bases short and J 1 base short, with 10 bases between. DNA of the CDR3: TGTGCCAGAAGTCACCGGGACAGCAATCAGCCCCAGCATTTT. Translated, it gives CARSHRDSNQPQHF.

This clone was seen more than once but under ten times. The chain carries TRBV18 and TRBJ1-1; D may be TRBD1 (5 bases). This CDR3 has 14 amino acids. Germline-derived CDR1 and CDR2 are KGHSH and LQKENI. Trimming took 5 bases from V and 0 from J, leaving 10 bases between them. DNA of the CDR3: TGTGCCAGCTCAGCTGACAGCATGAACACTGAAGCTTTCTTT. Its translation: CASSADSMNTEAFF. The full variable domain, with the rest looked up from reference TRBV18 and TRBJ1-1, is NAGVMQNPRHLVRRRGQEARLRCSPMKGHSHVYWYRQLPEEGLKFMVYLQKENIIDESGMPKERFSAEFPKEGPSILRIQQVVRGDSAAYFCASSADSMNTEAFFGQGTRLTVV.

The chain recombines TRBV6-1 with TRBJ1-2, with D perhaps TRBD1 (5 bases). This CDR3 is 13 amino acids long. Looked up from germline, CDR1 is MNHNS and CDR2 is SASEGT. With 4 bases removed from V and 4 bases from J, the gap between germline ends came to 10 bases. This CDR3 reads CASSGGRGYGYTF. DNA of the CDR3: TGTGCCAGCAGTGGGGGACGGGGCTATGGCTACACCTTC.

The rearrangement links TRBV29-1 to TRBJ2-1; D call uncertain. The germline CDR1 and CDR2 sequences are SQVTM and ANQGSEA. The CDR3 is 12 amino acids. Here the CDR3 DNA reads TGCACCCTTACGGGCGCCTACAATGAGCAGTTCTTC. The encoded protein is CTLTGAYNEQFF.

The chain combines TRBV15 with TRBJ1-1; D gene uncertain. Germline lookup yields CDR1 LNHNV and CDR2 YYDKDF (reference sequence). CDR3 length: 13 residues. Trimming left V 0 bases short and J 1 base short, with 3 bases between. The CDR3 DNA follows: TGTGCCACCAGCAGAGAGGAGAACACTGAAGCTTTCTTT. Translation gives CATSREENTEAFF.

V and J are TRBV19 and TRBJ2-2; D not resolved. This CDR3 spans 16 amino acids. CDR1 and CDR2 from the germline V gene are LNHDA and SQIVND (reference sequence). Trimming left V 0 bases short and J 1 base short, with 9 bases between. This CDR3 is CASSIEGKMNTGELFF. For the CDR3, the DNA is TGTGCCAGTAGTATAGAGGGCAAGATGAACACCGGGGAGCTGTTTTTT.

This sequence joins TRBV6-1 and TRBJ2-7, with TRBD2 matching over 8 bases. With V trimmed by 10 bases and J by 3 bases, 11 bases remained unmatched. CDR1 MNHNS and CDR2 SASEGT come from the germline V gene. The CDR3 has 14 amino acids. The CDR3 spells CATSAVAGGYEQYV. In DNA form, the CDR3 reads TGTGCCACCTCGGCGGTGGCGGGAGGCTACGAGCAGTACGTC.

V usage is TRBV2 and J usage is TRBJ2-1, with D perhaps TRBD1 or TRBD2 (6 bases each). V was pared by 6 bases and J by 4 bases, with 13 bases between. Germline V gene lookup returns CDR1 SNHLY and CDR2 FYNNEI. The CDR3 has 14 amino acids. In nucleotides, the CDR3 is TGTGCCAGCAGACGAGGGGGGATATACAATGAGCAGTTCTTC. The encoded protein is CASRRGGIYNEQFF.

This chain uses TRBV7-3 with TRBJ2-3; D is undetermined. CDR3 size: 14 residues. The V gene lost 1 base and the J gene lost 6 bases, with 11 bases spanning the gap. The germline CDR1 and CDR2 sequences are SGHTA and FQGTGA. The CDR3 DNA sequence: TGTGCCAGCAGCTTAAATCGGGTTTCGGATACGCAGTATTTT. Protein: CASSLNRVSDTQYF.

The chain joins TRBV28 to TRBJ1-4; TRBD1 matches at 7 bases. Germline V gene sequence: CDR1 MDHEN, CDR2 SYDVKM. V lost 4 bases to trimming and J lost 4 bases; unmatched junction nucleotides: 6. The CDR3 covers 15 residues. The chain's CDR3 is CASSSGTAFNEKLFF. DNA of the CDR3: TGTGCCAGCAGTTCAGGGACAGCCTTTAATGAAAAACTGTTTTTT.

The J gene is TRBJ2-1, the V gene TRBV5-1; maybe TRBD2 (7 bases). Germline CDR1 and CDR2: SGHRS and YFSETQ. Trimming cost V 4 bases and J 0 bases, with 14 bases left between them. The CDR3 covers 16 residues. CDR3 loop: CASSPGGGGSYNEQFF. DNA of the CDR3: TGCGCCAGCAGCCCAGGCGGGGGCGGCTCCTACAATGAGCAGTTCTTC.